Listed below are T cell receptor beta chains from one sample, sequenced in a study of control samples from healthy donors and cancer patients. Repertoires were generated with immunoSEQ multiplex PCR, while TCRdb's copy carries only in-frame clones and drops some. The sample lists about 83,000 clones, 90% to 95% seen once, with roughly a sixth in the top ten. The sample comprised blood. These receptor sequences come from a man between 45 and 60 years old in good health. Both conserved end residues are part of each CDR3. Fields, in order: V gene, clone size, D gene, J gene, CDR3 DNA, CDR3 protein. A D gene is named only where the DNA matches it firmly. Part of the rows lack a size; the others show once, few, many or a class for expanded clones.

TRBV11-2,once,NA,TRBJ1-1,TGTGCCAGCAGCTTAAACAGGGCGAACACTGAAGCTTTCTTT,CASSLNRANTEAFF
TRBV6-5,NA,TRBD1,TRBJ1-1,TGTGCCAGCATTCGGACAGGAGGGAGCACTGAAGCTTTCTTT,CASIRTGGSTEAFF
TRBV7-6,NA,TRBD1,TRBJ2-1,TGTGCCAGCAGACAATCGGGGACAGGGGGATCCTATTTGTTCTTC,CASRQSGTGGSYLFF
TRBV3-1/TRBV3-2,NA,NA,TRBJ1-1,TGTGCCAGCAGTTATAGCCTGAACACTGAAGCTTTCTTT,CASSYSLNTEAFF
TRBV7-2,NA,NA,TRBJ2-3,TGTGCCAGCAGCTTTCAGGAGGGCGCAGGGTTGGGCCAGTATTTT,CASSFQEGAGLGQYF
TRBV19,NA,NA,TRBJ1-5,TGTGCCAGTAGTCCAGCTATAGCAAATCAGCCCCAGCATTTT,CASSPAIANQPQHF
TRBV2,NA,NA,TRBJ1-4,TGTGCCAGCAGTGGGAGGGGAACTAATGAAAAACTGTTTTTT,CASSGRGTNEKLFF
TRBV6-6,NA,TRBD2,TRBJ2-5,TGTGCCAGCGACCCTAGCGGGGGCCAACAAGGTGGCCAGTACTTC,CASDPSGGQQGGQYF
TRBV5-1,NA,NA,TRBJ1-2,TGCGCCAGCAGCCAAGGGATGTATGGCTACACCTTC,CASSQGMYGYTF
TRBV29-1,few,NA,TRBJ2-1,TGCAGCGTTGTCGGGCACAATGAGCAGTTCTTC,CSVVGHNEQFF
TRBV5-6,once,NA,TRBJ2-1,TGTGCCAGCAGCTTCCGGGGGCCCCTTTTAAATGAGCAGTTCTTC,CASSFRGPLLNEQFF
TRBV2,NA,TRBD1,TRBJ2-2,TGTGCCAGCAGTTTCACAGGGGAAGTGAACACCGGGGAGCTGTTTTTT,CASSFTGEVNTGELFF
TRBV4-1,NA,TRBD1,TRBJ1-2,TGCGCCAGCAGCCAAGATTTGAGAGACAGGGGGGGCTACACCTTC,CASSQDLRDRGGYTF
TRBV5-1,NA,TRBD2,TRBJ2-3,TGCGCCAGCAGCCTAGGACTAGCGGGGCTAGATACGCAGTATTTT,CASSLGLAGLDTQYF
TRBV20-1,NA,NA,TRBJ2-7,TGCAGTGCTAGTCCCGGGGCCGAGCAGTACTTC,CSASPGAEQYF
TRBV18,NA,TRBD1,TRBJ1-3,TGTGCCAGCTCATCGGAATCGGGACAGCACTCTGGAAACACCATATATTTT,CASSSESGQHSGNTIYF
TRBV9,NA,NA,TRBJ1-2,TGTGCCAGCAGCGTAGATCGAGTGCCGGGACCCAACTATGGCTACACCTTC,CASSVDRVPGPNYGYTF
TRBV19,few,NA,TRBJ1-5,TGTGCCAGTAGTGGACAGCGCAATCAGCCCCAGCATTTT,CASSGQRNQPQHF
TRBV14,NA,TRBD1,TRBJ1-4,TGTGCCAGCAGCCAGAGGGACAGAGCTAATGAAAAACTGTTTTTT,CASSQRDRANEKLFF
TRBV7-9,NA,NA,TRBJ1-6,TGTGCCAGCAGCTTAGGAGAATTGGGGGGAGGGCCACCCCTCCACTTT,CASSLGELGGGPPLHF
TRBV7-2,NA,NA,TRBJ1-2,TGTGCCAGCAGCTTAACAAGGTCTAACTATGGCTACACCTTC,CASSLTRSNYGYTF
TRBV6-4,NA,NA,TRBJ2-5,TGTGCCAGCAGTGACATTTACGGCGTCGGGACCCAGTACTTC,CASSDIYGVGTQYF
TRBV12-3/TRBV12-4,NA,NA,TRBJ1-5,TGTGCCAGCAGTTCAAAGGGCAATCAGCCCCAGCATTTT,CASSSKGNQPQHF
TRBV24-1,NA,NA,TRBJ2-2,TGTGCCACCATGAAGAGTCAGGTAGGGGCCGGCGGGGAGCTGTTTTTT,CATMKSQVGAGGELFF
TRBV6-6,NA,NA,TRBJ1-5,TGTGCCAGCAGTTCAGGGGCGAATCAGCCCCAGCATTTT,CASSSGANQPQHF